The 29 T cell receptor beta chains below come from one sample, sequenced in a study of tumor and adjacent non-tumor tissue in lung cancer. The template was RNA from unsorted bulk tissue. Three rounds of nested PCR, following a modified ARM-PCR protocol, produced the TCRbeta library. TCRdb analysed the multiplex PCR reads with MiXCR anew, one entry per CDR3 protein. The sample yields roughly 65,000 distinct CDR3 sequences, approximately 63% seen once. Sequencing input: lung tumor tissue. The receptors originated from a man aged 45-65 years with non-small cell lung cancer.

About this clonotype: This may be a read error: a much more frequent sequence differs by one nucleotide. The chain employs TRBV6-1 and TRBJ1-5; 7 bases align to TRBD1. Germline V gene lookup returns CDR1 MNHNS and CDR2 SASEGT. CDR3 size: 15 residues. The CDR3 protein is CASSKITGAAQPLHF. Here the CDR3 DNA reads TGTGCCAGCAGTAAAATCACAGGGGCGGCTCAGCCCCTGCATTTT.

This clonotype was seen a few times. In DNA, the CDR3 is TGTGCCAGCAGTTTTGGGATCCTAACTAATGAAAAACTGTTTTTT. This sequence encodes CASSFGILTNEKLFF. V and J are TRBV28 and TRBJ1-4; D not resolved. Germline V CDR1 and CDR2: MDHEN, SYDVKM. Trimming removed 3 bases at V and 1 base at J, with 9 bases between. The CDR3 has 15 residues.

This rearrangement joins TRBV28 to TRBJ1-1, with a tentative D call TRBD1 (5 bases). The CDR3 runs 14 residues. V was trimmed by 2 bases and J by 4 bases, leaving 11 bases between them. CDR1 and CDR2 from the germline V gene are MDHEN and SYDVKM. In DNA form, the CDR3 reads TGTGCCAGCAGTTTACCGGCAGGGACCACTGAAGCTTTCTTT. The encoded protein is CASSLPAGTTEAFF.

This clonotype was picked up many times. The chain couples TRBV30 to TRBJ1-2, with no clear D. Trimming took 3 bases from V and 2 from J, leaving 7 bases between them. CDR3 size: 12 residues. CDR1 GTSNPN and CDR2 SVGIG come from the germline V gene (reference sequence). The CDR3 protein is CAWRRGNYGYTF. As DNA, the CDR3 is TGTGCCTGGAGACGTGGGAACTATGGCTACACCTTC.

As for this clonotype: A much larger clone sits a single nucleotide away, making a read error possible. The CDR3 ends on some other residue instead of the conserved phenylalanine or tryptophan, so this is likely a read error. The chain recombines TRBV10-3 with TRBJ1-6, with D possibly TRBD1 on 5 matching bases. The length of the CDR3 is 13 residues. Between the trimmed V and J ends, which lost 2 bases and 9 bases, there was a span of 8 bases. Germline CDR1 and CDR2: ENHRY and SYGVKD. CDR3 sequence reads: CAISEIGTSPLHL. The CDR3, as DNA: TGTGCCATCAGTGAGATAGGGACTTCACCCCTCCACCTT.

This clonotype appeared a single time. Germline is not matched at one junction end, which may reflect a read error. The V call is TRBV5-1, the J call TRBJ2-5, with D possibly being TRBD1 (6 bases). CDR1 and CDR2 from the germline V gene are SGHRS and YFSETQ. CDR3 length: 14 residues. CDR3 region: CVSSLVVPPGAQYF. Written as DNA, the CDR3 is TGCGTCAGCAGCTTGGTGGTGCCTCCAGGGGCCCAGTACTTC.

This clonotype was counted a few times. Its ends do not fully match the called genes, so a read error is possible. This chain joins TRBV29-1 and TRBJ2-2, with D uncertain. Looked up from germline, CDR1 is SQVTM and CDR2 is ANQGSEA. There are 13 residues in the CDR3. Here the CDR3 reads CSVVRSNTRELFF. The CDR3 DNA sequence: TGCAGCGTTGTCCGCAGCAACACCCGGGAGCTGTTTTTT.

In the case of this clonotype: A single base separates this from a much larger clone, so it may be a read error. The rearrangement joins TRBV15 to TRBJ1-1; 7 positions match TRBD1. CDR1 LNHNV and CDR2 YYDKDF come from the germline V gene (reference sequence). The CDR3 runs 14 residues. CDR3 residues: CATSQVGQNPEAFF. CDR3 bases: TGTGCCACCAGCCAGGTGGGACAGAACCCTGAAGCTTTCTTT.

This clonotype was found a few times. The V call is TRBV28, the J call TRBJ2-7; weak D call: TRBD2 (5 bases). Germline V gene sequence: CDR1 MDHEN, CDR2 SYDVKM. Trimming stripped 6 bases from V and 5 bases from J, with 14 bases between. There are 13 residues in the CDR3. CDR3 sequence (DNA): TGTGCCAGCAGCCCCCGTTGGGGAGACGAGCAGTACTTC. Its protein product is CASSPRWGDEQYF.

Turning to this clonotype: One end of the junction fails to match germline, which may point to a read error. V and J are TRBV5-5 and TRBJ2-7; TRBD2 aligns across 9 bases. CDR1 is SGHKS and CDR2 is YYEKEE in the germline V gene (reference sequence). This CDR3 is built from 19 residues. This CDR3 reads CASSRSEVAGVPFAYKQYF. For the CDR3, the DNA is TGTGCCAGCAGCCGTTCGGAAGTAGCGGGAGTTCCCTTCGCCTACAAGCAGTACTTC.

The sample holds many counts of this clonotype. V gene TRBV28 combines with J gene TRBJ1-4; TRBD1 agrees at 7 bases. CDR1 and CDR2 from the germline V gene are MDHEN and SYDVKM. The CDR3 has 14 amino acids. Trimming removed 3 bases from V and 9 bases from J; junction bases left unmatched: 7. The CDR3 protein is CASSLTGSGKKLFF. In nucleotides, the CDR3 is TGTGCCAGCAGTTTGACAGGGTCAGGGAAAAAACTGTTTTTT.

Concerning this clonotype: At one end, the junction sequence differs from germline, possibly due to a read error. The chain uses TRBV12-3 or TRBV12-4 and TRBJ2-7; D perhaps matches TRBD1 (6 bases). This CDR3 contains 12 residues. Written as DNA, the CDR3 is TGTGTCAGCAGTGCTCACAGGGACGAACAGTACTTC. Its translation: CVSSAHRDEQYF.

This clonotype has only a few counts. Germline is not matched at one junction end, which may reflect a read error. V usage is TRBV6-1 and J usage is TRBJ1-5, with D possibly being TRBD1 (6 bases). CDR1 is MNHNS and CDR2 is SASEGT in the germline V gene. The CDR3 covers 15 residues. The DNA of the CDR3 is TGTGCCAGCAATAGAAAGGGGGAGAGCAATCGGCCCCAGCATTTT. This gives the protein CASNRKGESNRPQHF.

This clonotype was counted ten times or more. The DNA for the CDR3 is TGTGCCAGCAGTGGGGGACTAGCGGGAGTGGCCGATACGCAGTATTTT. Amino acids: CASSGGLAGVADTQYF. The chain uses TRBV6-1 and TRBJ2-3; 14 bases line up with TRBD2. Germline V gives CDR1 MNHNS, CDR2 SASEGT. With V trimmed by 4 bases and J by 6 bases, 6 bases remained unmatched. CDR3 length: 16 residues.

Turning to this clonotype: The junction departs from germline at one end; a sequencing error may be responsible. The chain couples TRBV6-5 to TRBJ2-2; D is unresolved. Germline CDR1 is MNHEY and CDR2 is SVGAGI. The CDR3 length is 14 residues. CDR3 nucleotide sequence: TGTGACAGCAGTTATTGTCCCAACACCGGGGAGCTGTTTTTT. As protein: CDSSYCPNTGELFF.

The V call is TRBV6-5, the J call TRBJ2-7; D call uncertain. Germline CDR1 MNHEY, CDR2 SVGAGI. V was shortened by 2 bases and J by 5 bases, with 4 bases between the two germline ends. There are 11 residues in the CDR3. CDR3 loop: CASSYVDEQYF. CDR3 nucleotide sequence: TGTGCCAGCAGTTACGTCGACGAGCAGTACTTC.

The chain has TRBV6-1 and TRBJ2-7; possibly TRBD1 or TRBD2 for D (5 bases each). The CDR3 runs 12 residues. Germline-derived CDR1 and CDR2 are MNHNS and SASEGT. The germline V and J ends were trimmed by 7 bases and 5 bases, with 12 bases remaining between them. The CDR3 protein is CASKVREHEQYF. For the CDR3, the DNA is TGTGCCAGCAAGGTCAGGGAGCACGAGCAGTACTTC.

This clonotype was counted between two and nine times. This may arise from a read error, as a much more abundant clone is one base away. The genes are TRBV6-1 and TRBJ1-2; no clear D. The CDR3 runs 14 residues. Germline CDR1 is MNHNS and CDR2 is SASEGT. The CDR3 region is CASSYTDANYGYIF. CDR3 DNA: TGTGCCAGCAGTTACACAGACGCTAACTATGGCTACATCTTC.

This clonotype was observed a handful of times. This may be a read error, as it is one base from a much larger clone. CDR3 amino acids: CASSGRKQYF. CDR3 in DNA: TGTGCCAGCAGTGGCCGGAAGCAGTATTTT. The chain carries TRBV6-1 and TRBJ2-3; D call uncertain. Germline V gene data show CDR1 as MNHNS and CDR2 as SASEGT. The CDR3 is made up of 10 amino acids. Deletions cut 4 bases from V and 11 bases from J, with 7 bases between.

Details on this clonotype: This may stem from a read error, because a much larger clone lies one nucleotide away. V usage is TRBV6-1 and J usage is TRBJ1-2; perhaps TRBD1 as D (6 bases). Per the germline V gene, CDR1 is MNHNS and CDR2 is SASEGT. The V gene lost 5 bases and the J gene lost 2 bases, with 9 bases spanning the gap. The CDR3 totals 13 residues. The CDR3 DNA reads TGTGCCAGCAGTACCGACAGGAACTATGGCTACACCTTC. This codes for CASSTDRNYGYTF.

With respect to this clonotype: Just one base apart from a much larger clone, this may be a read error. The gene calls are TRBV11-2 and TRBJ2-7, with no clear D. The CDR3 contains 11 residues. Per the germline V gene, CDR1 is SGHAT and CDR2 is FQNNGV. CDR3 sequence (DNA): TGTGCCAACAGCCATCAGGACGAGCAGTACTTC. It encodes CANSHQDEQYF.

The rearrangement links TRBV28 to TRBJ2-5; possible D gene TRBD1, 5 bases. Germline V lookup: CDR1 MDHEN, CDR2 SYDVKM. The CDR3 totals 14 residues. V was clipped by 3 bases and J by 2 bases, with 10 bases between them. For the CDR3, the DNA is TGTGCCAGCAGTTTTCGGGCAGGGCAAGAGACCCAGTACTTC. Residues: CASSFRAGQETQYF. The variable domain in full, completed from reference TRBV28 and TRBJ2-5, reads DVKVTQSSRYLVKRTGEKVFLECVQDMDHENMFWYRQDPGLGLRLIYFSYDVKMKEKGDIPEGYSVSREKKERFSLILESASTNQTSMYLCASSFRAGQETQYFGPGTRLLVL.

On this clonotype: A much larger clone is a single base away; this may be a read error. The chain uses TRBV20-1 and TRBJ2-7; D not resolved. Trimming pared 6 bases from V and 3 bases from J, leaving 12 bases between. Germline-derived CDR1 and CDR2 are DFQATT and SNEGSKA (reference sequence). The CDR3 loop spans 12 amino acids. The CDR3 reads CSAKTRDYEQYF. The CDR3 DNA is TGCAGTGCCAAGACAAGGGACTACGAGCAGTACTTC.

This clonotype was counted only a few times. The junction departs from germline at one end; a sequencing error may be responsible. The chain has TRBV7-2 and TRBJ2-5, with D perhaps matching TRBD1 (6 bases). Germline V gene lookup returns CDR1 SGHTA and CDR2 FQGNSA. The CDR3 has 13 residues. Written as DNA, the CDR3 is TGTGCCAGCAGCTTCTGGGGGCAAGAAACCCAGTACTTC. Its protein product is CASSFWGQETQYF.

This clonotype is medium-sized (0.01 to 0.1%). The CDR3 DNA follows: TGTGCCAGCAGCATTAGCGGGAGCTCCTACGAGCAGTACTTC. The encoded protein is CASSISGSSYEQYF. The chain carries TRBV5-8 and TRBJ2-7; 9 bases align to TRBD2. There are 14 residues in the CDR3. The V and J ends lost 4 bases and 0 bases, in that order; junction bases with no gene match: 2. Germline CDR1 and CDR2: SGHTS and YDEGEE.

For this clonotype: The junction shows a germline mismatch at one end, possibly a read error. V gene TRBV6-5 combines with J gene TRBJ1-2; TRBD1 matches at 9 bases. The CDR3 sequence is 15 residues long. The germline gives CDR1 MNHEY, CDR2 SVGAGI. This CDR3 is CASSSTCTGGVGYTF. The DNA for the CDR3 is TGTGCTAGCAGTTCCACCTGTACAGGGGGCGTCGGCTACACCTTC.

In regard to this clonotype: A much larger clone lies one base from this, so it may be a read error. As DNA, the CDR3 is TGTCCCAGCAGTTACCGCGGAGCCTTGAACATTCAGTACTTC. Translated, it gives CPSSYRGALNIQYF. The chain joins TRBV6-2 or TRBV6-3 to TRBJ2-4; D gene unclear. Germline V lookup: CDR1 MNHEY, CDR2 SVGEGT. This CDR3 has 14 residues.

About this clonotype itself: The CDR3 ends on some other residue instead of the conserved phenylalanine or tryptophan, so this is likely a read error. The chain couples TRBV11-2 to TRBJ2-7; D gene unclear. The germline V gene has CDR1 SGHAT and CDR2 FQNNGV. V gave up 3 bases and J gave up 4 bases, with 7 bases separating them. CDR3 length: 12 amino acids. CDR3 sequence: CASSFERYEQYL. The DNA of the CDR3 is TGTGCCAGCAGCTTTGAACGGTACGAGCAGTACCTC.

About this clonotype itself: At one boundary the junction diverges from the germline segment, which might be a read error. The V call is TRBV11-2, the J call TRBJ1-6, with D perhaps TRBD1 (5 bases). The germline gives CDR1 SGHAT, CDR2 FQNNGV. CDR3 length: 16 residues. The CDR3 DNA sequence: TGTCCCAGCAGCTTCTCAGGACACGACTATAATTCACCCCTCCACTTT. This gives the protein CPSSFSGHDYNSPLHF.